Listed here are 5 T cell receptor beta chains from one sample, sequenced in a study of Ad26.COV2.S vaccination and SARS-CoV-2 variants. The data were produced by immunoSEQ multiplex PCR, yet TCRdb's version contains in-frame clones alone and is incomplete. The sample yields around 400,000 clones, 75% to 90% seen once. Noted treatment: some 20 received Ad26.COV2.S at low or high dose, single or two shots; a few received placebo; per-sample allocation not given. Sampling took place 63 days after the first vaccine or placebo injection. Source: peripheral blood, taken in a trial of Ad26.COV2.S vaccine versus placebo. These receptors were obtained from a person aged 18-65 years who received the Ad26.COV2.S COVID-19 vaccine or a placebo.

This chain uses TRBV7-2 with TRBJ1-5; TRBD1 matches 9 bases. Germline CDR1 and CDR2: SGHTA and FQGNSA. The V segment lost 5 bases and the J segment 6 bases; nucleotides outside the gene matches: 5. The length of the CDR3 is 14 residues. CDR3 DNA: TGTGCCAGCAGCGAAAGGACAGGGGCTCAGCCCCAGCATTTT. Translated: CASSERTGAQPQHF.

This clone was found a few times. The chain uses TRBV24-1 and TRBJ1-5; no reliable D call. V was trimmed by 7 bases and J by 4 bases, leaving 7 bases between them. The CDR3 extends over 12 amino acids. Germline values: CDR1 KGHDR, CDR2 SFDVKD. CDR3 sequence reads: CATSKPNQPQHF. In DNA form, the CDR3 reads TGTGCCACCAGCAAGCCGAATCAGCCCCAGCATTTT.

The chain combines TRBV19 with TRBJ1-1; D perhaps matches TRBD1 (5 bases). CDR1 LNHDA and CDR2 SQIVND come from the germline V gene (reference sequence). V shed 10 bases and J shed 6 bases, with 21 bases lying between them. The CDR3 covers 14 residues. This CDR3 reads CATQSGGILSEAFF. In DNA form, the CDR3 reads TGTGCCACTCAGAGCGGGGGAATCCTTTCTGAAGCTTTCTTT.

The chain is built from TRBV28 and TRBJ2-1; 9 bases are a match to TRBD2. J was trimmed by 3 bases and V by 6 bases; bases with no gene match: 3. This CDR3 region has 14 residues. CDR1 MDHEN and CDR2 SYDVKM come from the germline V gene. CDR3 in amino acids: CASRIAGDYNEQFF. CDR3 nucleotides: TGTGCCAGCAGAATAGCGGGAGACTACAATGAGCAGTTCTTC.

This chain links TRBV7-9 with TRBJ2-7, with D unclear. Germline V gives CDR1 SEHNR, CDR2 FQNEAQ (reference sequence). Deletions cut 4 bases from V and 2 bases from J, with 3 bases between. The length of the CDR3 is 11 residues. CDR3 in DNA: TGTGCCAGCAGCTCCGCCTACGAGCAGTACTTC. Amino acid sequence: CASSSAYEQYF.